What follows are 25 T cell receptor beta chains derived from one specimen sequenced in a study of early T cells in non-severe SARS-CoV-2 infection. TCRdb itself ran the 5' RACE reads through MiXCR, one entry per CDR3 protein. The profile covers tens of thousands of distinct CDR3 sequences, with roughly 5% appearing a single time and just over 6.5% taken by the ten largest. Sequenced sample: whole blood. The receptors stem from an adult who was a healthcare worker with PCR-confirmed SARS-CoV-2 infection or an uninfected control (not recorded which).

This clonotype was found many times. V gene TRBV20-1 combines with J gene TRBJ2-7; D not certain. Trimming took off 4 bases at V and 4 bases at J, with 11 bases between the two ends. The CDR3 contains 12 residues. Germline loops: CDR1 DFQATT, CDR2 SNEGSKA (reference sequence). The CDR3 DNA reads TGCAGTGCTACCCCACACATGTACGAGCAGTACTTC. It yields the protein CSATPHMYEQYF.

In its sample, this clonotype is medium-sized (0.01 to 0.1%). The chain has TRBV6-1 and TRBJ2-6; D not resolved. Germline V gives CDR1 MNHNS, CDR2 SASEGT. The CDR3 consists of 14 residues. Trimming cost V 8 bases and J 1 base, with 9 bases left between them. CDR3 protein: CASGRTSGANVLTF. In DNA, the CDR3 is TGTGCCAGCGGTAGAACGTCTGGGGCCAACGTCCTGACTTTC.

This clonotype was seen many times. The chain uses TRBV5-5 and TRBJ1-3; D is ambiguous. Germline V CDR1 and CDR2: SGHKS, YYEKEE (reference sequence). The CDR3 runs 16 residues. The V end was cut by 0 bases, the J end by 2 bases, with 12 bases between. CDR3 protein: CASSLAIAGTGNTIYF. The DNA for the CDR3 is TGTGCCAGCAGCTTGGCCATAGCGGGGACTGGAAACACCATATATTTT.

This clonotype was seen more than once but under ten times. The gene calls are TRBV15 and TRBJ2-1; D not certain. The CDR3 is made up of 11 amino acids. Per germline, CDR1 LNHNV and CDR2 YYDKDF (reference sequence). The V and J ends lost 5 bases and 3 bases respectively, with 2 bases between them. This CDR3 is CATSRYNEQFF. The CDR3 DNA reads TGTGCCACCAGCCGCTACAATGAGCAGTTCTTC. Complete variable domain (other parts from reference TRBV15 and TRBJ2-1): DAMVIQNPRYQVTQFGKPVTLSCSQTLNHNVMYWYQQKSSQAPKLLFHYYDKDFNNEADTPDNFQSRRPNTSFCFLDIRSPGLGDTAMYLCATSRYNEQFFGPGTRLTVL.

This clonotype was seen at least ten times. The chain carries TRBV5-1 and TRBJ2-7; tentative D call: TRBD2 (5 bases). The CDR3 consists of 14 residues. The germline V gene has CDR1 SGHRS and CDR2 YFSETQ. The V end was cut by 0 bases, the J end by 1 base, with 8 bases between. The CDR3 bases are TGCGCCAGCAGCTTGGGCGGCGGGTCCTACGAGCAGTACTTC. It yields the protein CASSLGGGSYEQYF.

This clonotype was detected only a few times. V is TRBV5-6 and J is TRBJ2-3; D gene ambiguous. Per the germline V gene, CDR1 is SGHDT and CDR2 is YYEEEE. V lost 5 bases, J lost 2 bases, and 6 bases lay in between. The CDR3 extends over 12 amino acids. The CDR3 nucleotides are TGTGCCAGCAGAGGGCCCACAGATACGCAGTATTTT. It yields the protein CASRGPTDTQYF.

Judged by abundance, this clonotype is medium-sized. The rearrangement links TRBV2 to TRBJ1-2; 7 bases match TRBD1. Unmatched junction bases numbered 1, after V lost 5 bases and J lost 1 base. The CDR3 is 13 residues long. CDR1 is SNHLY, CDR2 FYNNEI, per germline. The CDR3 reads CASSYRGNYGYTF. CDR3 nucleotide sequence: TGTGCCAGCAGTTACAGGGGTAACTATGGCTACACCTTC.

This clonotype is termed medium-sized. The rearrangement links TRBV28 to TRBJ1-1; 9 bases are a match to TRBD1. The CDR3 covers 16 residues. Germline lookup yields CDR1 MDHEN and CDR2 SYDVKM. V was pared by 7 bases and J by 8 bases, with 17 bases of the junction left unmatched. The CDR3 nucleotides are TGTGCCAGCACGTCCCACCCAGGGACAGGGTACCCCGAAGCTTTCTTT. Translated, it gives CASTSHPGTGYPEAFF.

The chain carries TRBV7-2 and TRBJ1-2; 10 bases fit TRBD1. V shed 4 bases, J shed 7 bases, and the junction held 9 bases outside the gene matches. CDR1 and CDR2 from the germline V gene are SGHTA and FQGNSA. CDR3 length: 15 amino acids. Here the CDR3 DNA reads TGTGCCAGCAGCTCGAACCCGGGACAGGGGACTGGCTACACCTTC. Its translation is CASSSNPGQGTGYTF.

This clonotype was detected ten times or more. This chain uses TRBV7-3 with TRBJ2-1; possible D gene TRBD2, 5 bases. V gave up 3 bases and J gave up 8 bases, with 5 bases separating them. The CDR3 runs 11 residues. In germline, CDR1 is SGHTA, CDR2 FQGTGA. CDR3 nucleotides: TGTGCCAGCAGCTTCGGGGATGAGCAGTTCTTC. Translating it yields CASSFGDEQFF.

This clonotype was detected ten times or more. The chain recombines TRBV6-6 with TRBJ2-3; D is ambiguous. The germline V gene has CDR1 MNHNY and CDR2 SVGAGI (reference sequence). V was pared by 2 bases and J by 8 bases, with 11 bases between. The CDR3 sequence is 13 residues long. This CDR3 is CASSYMAHGTQYF. In DNA, the CDR3 is TGTGCCAGCAGTTACATGGCTCACGGTACGCAGTATTTT.

Ten or more counts support this clonotype. This chain links TRBV19 with TRBJ1-2; possible D gene TRBD1, 5 bases. The V gene's germline CDR1 is LNHDA and CDR2 SQIVND (reference sequence). This CDR3 is built from 13 residues. V lost 3 bases and J 7 bases, leaving 12 bases between the germline ends. The CDR3 region is CASSMGPSGGYTF. The CDR3 nucleotides read TGTGCCAGTAGTATGGGGCCCTCCGGTGGCTACACCTTC.

This clonotype was counted between two and nine times. This chain links TRBV27 with TRBJ2-1; D is uncertain. Germline CDR1 and CDR2: MNHEY and SMNVEV (reference sequence). This CDR3 has 13 residues. The V gene lost 6 bases and the J gene lost 5 bases, with 11 bases spanning the gap. CDR3 sequence (DNA): TGTGCCAGCAGCAACCTAGGGAACAATGAGCAGTTCTTC. Translating gives CASSNLGNNEQFF.

The rearrangement links TRBV20-1 to TRBJ1-2; TRBD1 is a possible D gene (6 bases). CDR3 length equals 13 residues. V dropped 5 bases and J dropped 6 bases, with 16 bases sitting between them. Germline V gives CDR1 DFQATT, CDR2 SNEGSKA (reference sequence). CDR3: CSAPEQGGNGYTF. CDR3 DNA: TGCAGTGCTCCCGAACAGGGTGGGAATGGCTACACCTTC.

This clonotype was seen many times. The CDR3: CASSFGPYSYEQYF. The CDR3 coding sequence is TGTGCCAGCAGCTTTGGCCCTTACTCCTACGAGCAGTACTTC. The chain combines TRBV5-4 with TRBJ2-7; no definite D call. Germline assignment: CDR1 SGHNT and CDR2 YYREEE (reference sequence). CDR3 size: 14 residues. V dropped 2 bases and J dropped 0 bases, with 9 bases sitting between them.

In its sample, this clonotype was seen a few times. The chain carries TRBV2 and TRBJ1-5, with D perhaps TRBD1 (5 bases). CDR3 size: 12 residues. Germline CDR1 and CDR2: SNHLY and FYNNEI. V dropped 6 bases and J dropped 10 bases, with 13 bases sitting between them. In DNA, the CDR3 is TGTGCCAGCAGGGGGGACCAGCATCCCCAGCATTTT. Its protein is CASRGDQHPQHF.

This clonotype occurred many times. The gene calls are TRBV4-1 and TRBJ1-4; D gene unclear. V lost 2 bases, J lost 7 bases, and 11 bases lay in between. CDR1 and CDR2 from the germline V gene are MGHRA and YSYEKL. This CDR3 contains 14 residues. The CDR3 loop reads CASSQPGKSEKLFF. CDR3 nucleotides: TGCGCCAGCAGCCAACCAGGAAAGAGTGAAAAACTGTTTTTT.

V and J are TRBV7-8 and TRBJ1-1; no firm D call. CDR3 size: 15 residues. Trimming cost V 1 base and J 0 bases, with 9 bases left between them. Germline V gives CDR1 SGHVS, CDR2 FQNEAQ. The CDR3 nucleotides read TGTGCCAGCAGCTTAGTATCCGGGATGAACACTGAAGCTTTCTTT. Its protein product is CASSLVSGMNTEAFF.

Ten or more counts support this clonotype. This chain joins TRBV7-2 and TRBJ1-3; D is unclear. Germline V gene data show CDR1 as SGHTA and CDR2 as FQGNSA. V was trimmed by 3 bases and J by 1 base, leaving 7 bases between them. The CDR3 runs to 14 residues. CDR3 region: CASSFRVSGNTIYF. In DNA, the CDR3 is TGTGCCAGCAGCTTCCGGGTATCTGGAAACACCATATATTTT.

This clonotype showed up many times. The V and J genes are TRBV9 and TRBJ2-7; possibly TRBD1 for D (6 bases). V shed 4 bases and J shed 2 bases, with 13 bases lying between them. The CDR3 length is 14 residues. The germline gives CDR1 SGDLS, CDR2 YYNGEE. The CDR3 DNA reads as TGTGCCAGCAGCAAGACAGGACGGGCCTACGAGCAGTACTTC. This sequence encodes CASSKTGRAYEQYF.

This chain's CDR3 is CASSQGPGLDSYEQYF. The CDR3 DNA follows: TGCGCCAGCAGCCAAGGACCGGGACTAGACTCCTACGAGCAGTACTTC. V usage is TRBV4-1 and J usage is TRBJ2-7, with 8 bases matching TRBD2. V trimming: 1 base; J trimming: 0 bases; junction bases outside the gene matches: 5. CDR3 size: 16 residues. Per the germline V gene, CDR1 is MGHRA and CDR2 is YSYEKL.

This clonotype has ten or more counts. The chain carries TRBV20-1 and TRBJ2-1, with 9 positions matching TRBD2. Germline V CDR1 and CDR2: DFQATT, SNEGSKA (reference sequence). With 3 bases clipped from V and 9 bases from J, the junction kept 12 bases outside the gene matches. The CDR3 totals 15 residues. CDR3 coding DNA: TGCAGTGCTAGCGTTCCCCAGCGGGGGGCTGGTGAGCAGTTCTTC. This gives the protein CSASVPQRGAGEQFF.

This clonotype has ten or more counts. V and J are TRBV5-5 and TRBJ1-1; D uncertain. Trimming stripped 4 bases from V and 0 bases from J, with 16 bases between. The CDR3 consists of 16 residues. Germline V gives CDR1 SGHKS, CDR2 YYEKEE (reference sequence). Here the CDR3 reads CASSRTRVQMNTEAFF. CDR3 bases: TGTGCCAGCAGCCGCACGAGAGTCCAAATGAACACTGAAGCTTTCTTT.

The chain employs TRBV4-1 and TRBJ2-1, with 7 bases matching TRBD2. This CDR3 is built from 15 residues. V lost 3 bases, J lost 6 bases, and 8 bases stayed unmatched. Germline-derived CDR1 and CDR2 are MGHRA and YSYEKL. CDR3 bases: TGCGCCAGCAGCCAGTGGGCGGGGGTGAGCAATGAGCAGTTCTTC. Encoded protein: CASSQWAGVSNEQFF.

This clonotype was counted at least ten times. The gene calls are TRBV6-1 and TRBJ2-6; D remains unclear. The CDR3 has 15 residues. Looked up from germline, CDR1 is MNHNS and CDR2 is SASEGT. Trimming shortened V by 6 bases and J by 1 base, and 10 bases separated the two germline ends. The CDR3 DNA reads TGTGCCAGCAGGGCAAGGCGTTCTGGGGCCAACGTCCTGACTTTC. Protein product: CASRARRSGANVLTF.